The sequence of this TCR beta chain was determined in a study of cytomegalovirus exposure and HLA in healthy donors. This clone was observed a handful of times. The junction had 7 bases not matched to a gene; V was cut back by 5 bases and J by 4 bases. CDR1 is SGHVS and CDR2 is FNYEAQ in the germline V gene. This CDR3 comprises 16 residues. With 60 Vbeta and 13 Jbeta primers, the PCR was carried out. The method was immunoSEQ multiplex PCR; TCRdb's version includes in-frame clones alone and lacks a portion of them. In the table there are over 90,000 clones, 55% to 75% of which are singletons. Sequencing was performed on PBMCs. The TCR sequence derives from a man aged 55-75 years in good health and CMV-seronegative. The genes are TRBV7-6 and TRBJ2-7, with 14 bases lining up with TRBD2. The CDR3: CASSPGLAGVGYEQYF. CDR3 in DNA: TGTGCCAGCAGCCCGGGACTAGCGGGAGTAGGATACGAGCAGTACTTC.